This TCR beta chain appears in the sequencing data of a study of CD8 T cells in Susac syndrome. As for the study in general: Roughly 6 sequenced Susac syndrome patients had clinically active disease, while fewer than ten were in remission.

In contrast to the negatively isolated CD8+ and CD4+ T cells, TEMRA cells were FACS-enriched. With random hexamers, roughly 0.45 to 1 ug RNA was reverse transcribed. An immunoSEQ multiplex PCR amplified TCR beta CDR3 over 54 Vbeta and 13 Jbeta. TCRdb redid the calling of the immunoSEQ multiplex PCR reads with MiXCR, one entry per CDR3 protein. Of more than 100,000 distinct CDR3 sequences listed, nearly 96% are singletons. Unmatched junction bases numbered 11, after V lost 5 bases and J lost 5 bases. Germline V gene sequence: CDR1 SGHTA, CDR2 FQGTGA. CDR3 size: 16 residues. Sequencing used CD4+ T cells from PBMCs. The rearrangement links TRBV7-3 to TRBJ2-3, with TRBD2 matching over 9 bases. The TCR originated in a human donor with Susac syndrome. The CDR3 here is CASSPAGREGLDTQYF. CDR3 nucleotides: TGTGCCAGCAGCCCGGCGGGGCGGGAGGGCCTAGATACGCAGTATTTT.